This T cell receptor beta chain was identified during a study of T cell responses to AZD1222 COVID-19 vaccine (dated by TCRdb to the early 2020s). Regarding the research as a whole: TCR sequencing was performed for about 250 trial participants, of whom 200 to 220 were given two doses of AZD1222 and 26 were given two doses of MenACWY control vaccine. Enrollment into the trials was organized by age into subgroups of 18-55, 56-69 and 70-plus years, and those subgroups contained approximately 160, 26 and 62 TCR-sequenced participants, respectively. Study-level results and caveats: Participants were mostly white British, with more females than males. The authors suggested clonal diversity may have been underestimated. Because no day 14 peak-response samples were available, the repertoires could be characterized only after the peak T cell response. The vaccine-associated CD4 TCRs covered the entire spike protein, and the dominant responses fell in regions 160-218 and 743-854. Conclusions about previously exposed vaccinees were limited because only a handful of AZD1222 recipients were SARS-CoV-2 seropositive at baseline. In the small 56-69-year group, the increase in depth fell short of significance, most likely because of low power. Nearly half of unique spike-specific TCRs reportedly recognized epitopes outside regions mutated in the B.1.351 and B.1.1.7 variants. Spike-specific TCR breadth and depth rose significantly after two AZD1222 doses compared with day 0 and with MenACWY recipients.

Details on this clone: Its binding antigen is unknown. No clone much larger than this one lies a single base away; base qualities are absent.

In light of the paper, this sample's time point label describes: baseline before first vaccination. The treatment or condition label of this sample denotes: meningococcal conjugate vaccine given as trial control. The vaccinee samples were drawn from two UK trials, COV001 and COV002, one of which was a single-blind randomized controlled phase 2/3 trial testing AZD1222 (ChAdOx1 nCoV-19) in healthy adults. For TCRbeta chain sequencing, PBMC samples were collected from trial participants at day 0 and at day 28 after the second dose. A distance of 9 bases separates the germline ends of V and J, which lose 4 bases and 3 bases respectively. From the germline V gene, CDR1 is SQVTM and CDR2 is ANQGSEA. The CDR3 contains 12 residues, cysteine and phenylalanine counted. Kept here is only the CDR3 DNA, which spans 36 bases and is read in frame from base 1. The CDR3 regions of human TCRbeta chains were analyzed by immunosequencing. From the authors' description of their analysis: TCRs in the repertoires were compared against a reference library of SARS-CoV-2-specific TCRs that had been generated with the MIRA antigen-specificity platform. Breadth was defined as the fraction of unique TCRs that were SARS-CoV-2-associated, and depth was defined as the fraction of total T cells that were SARS-CoV-2-associated. Each spike-specific TCR was assigned to its reactive spike region and to a CD4 or CD8 class using the MIRA data. Log10-transformed breadth and depth values were compared by one-way ANOVA with Sidak's multiple comparisons tests. Drawn from immuneACCESS, this table holds only the in-frame rearrangements with V and J called that TCRdb kept. Clones are partly lost; checked studies trace under half to an unresolved V gene and leave the rest unexplained. V and J calls and clone size are those listed in that table; D and trimming were worked out from the DNA. The sample records roughly 130,000 clones, 80% to 90% of which are singletons. Around 19% of the sample is taken by the ten largest.

The V and J segments used are TRBV29-1 and TRBJ1-2; the D gene assignment is ambiguous. This clonotype originated in an adult in good health. Sequences were derived from peripheral blood, sampled on day 0 of MenACWY control vaccination. The nucleotides are TGCAGCGTTGTGCGTCAGGACTATGGCTACACCTTC. It specifies CSVVRQDYGYTF.